Sequencing of this T cell receptor beta chain was carried out in a study of T cells after yellow fever vaccination. As regards this clonotype: The antigen remains undetermined.

V was clipped by 6 bases and J by 9 bases, with 30 bases between them. Germline V CDR1 and CDR2: SEHNR, FQNEAQ (reference sequence). The CDR3 sequence is 18 residues long. TCRdb re-called the 5' RACE reads with MiXCR, one entry per CDR3 protein. The table has 150,000 to 200,000 distinct CDR3 sequences, 9.5% to 12% seen once. Notes on the study in general: Clones that expanded after primary vaccination mostly reappeared after the booster (around 96% CD4, approximately 87% CD8).

This rearrangement joins TRBV7-9 to TRBJ2-1; D might be TRBD1 or TRBD2, each matching 6 bases. Sample: CD8+ T cells sorted from PBMCs, taken 15 days after the yellow fever booster vaccination. This sequence was found in a man aged 18 to 30 who received the YFV17D yellow fever vaccine. The CDR3, as DNA: TGTGCCAGCAGTTTTGGGGGGCTGGGTGGACCCTTACGGATTGAGCAGTTCTTC. Its translation is CASSFGGLGGPLRIEQFF.